This T cell receptor beta chain stems from a study of Ad26.COV2.S vaccination and SARS-CoV-2 variants. Clones were read by immunoSEQ multiplex PCR, and TCRdb kept only the in-frame ones, dropping some. The sample lists a few hundred thousand clones, 88% occurring once. Treatment defined: some 20 received Ad26.COV2.S at low or high dose, single or two shots; 5 received placebo; per-sample allocation not given. Sample collection was performed on day 63 after the first vaccine or placebo injection. With 8 bases removed from V and 0 bases from J, the gap between germline ends came to 17 bases. This CDR3 is built from 14 residues. The germline V gene encodes CDR1 SQVTM and CDR2 ANQGSEA.

The rearrangement uses TRBV29-1 and TRBJ2-7; tentative D call: TRBD2 (5 bases). The starting material was peripheral blood, obtained in a trial of Ad26.COV2.S vaccine versus placebo. The origin of this receptor is a person aged 18-60 years who received the Ad26.COV2.S COVID-19 vaccine or a placebo. The CDR3 sequence is CSPPPGKSSYEQYF. CDR3 in DNA: TGCAGCCCACCCCCGGGGAAGAGCTCCTACGAGCAGTACTTC.